A single T cell receptor beta chain is shown here with its context. The data stem from a study of PD-1 and CTLA-4 blockade in melanoma. Between the trimmed V and J ends, which lost 0 bases and 2 bases, there was a span of 14 bases. Germline V CDR1 and CDR2: MDHEN, SYDVKM. The CDR3 has 16 residues. Libraries were prepared by immunoSEQ multiplex PCR; TCRdb keeps only in-frame clonotypes and omits some of them. The table lists tens of thousands of clones, 88% of them singletons, with around 6.3% in the top ten. This receptor was obtained from a human donor with melanoma. The material sequenced was CD8+ T cells from peripheral blood, taken from a patient given anti-PD-1 treatment. The chain links TRBV28 to TRBJ2-7; tentative D call: TRBD1 (5 bases). CDR3 protein: CASSLWLGPKAYEQYF. The CDR3 coding sequence is TGTGCCAGCAGTTTATGGTTGGGGCCCAAGGCCTACGAGCAGTACTTC.